The present T cell receptor (beta chain) was sequenced within a study of T cell responses to AZD1222 COVID-19 vaccine. Study-wide findings and caveats: Reportedly, close to half of spike-specific TCRs are directed against unmutated variant regions. Baseline serology detected seropositivity in only a handful of AZD1222 recipients. Donors, mostly white British, included more females; clonal diversity was possibly underestimated. Breadth and depth of Spike-specific TCRs rose after two AZD1222 doses.

As for this clone: Its antigen is currently unknown.

The repertoire was sequenced with immunoSEQ multiplex PCR; TCRdb's copy has only in-frame clones and lacks some. Counted here are tens of thousands of clones, roughly 90% occurring once; the ten biggest clones make up around 3%. CDR1 SGHTA and CDR2 FQGTGA come from the germline V gene. The V gene end was trimmed by 2 bases and the J gene end by 7 bases; junction bases not matched to a gene: 4. The CDR3 contains 13 residues. Sample: peripheral blood, taken on day 0 of AZD1222 vaccination. This sequence originates from an adult in good health. V usage is TRBV7-3 and J usage is TRBJ2-7, with 8 bases matching TRBD1. In DNA, the CDR3 is TGTGCCAGCAGCTTAGACAGGGGTAAAGAGCAGTACTTC. Translated, it gives CASSLDRGKEQYF.